A single TCR beta chain is shown here with its context. What it binds is not known. The data were taken from a study of shared clonotypes between healthy human individuals. Overall study context: Each donor's CD4 naive and CD4 memory cells filled three plates apiece, CD8 naive two, and CD8 memory one. Notes on the study in general: In this cohort, only blood was sampled, and tissue repertoires likely differ.

Assay execution proceeded at the deep level. The protocol was immunoSEQ multiplex PCR, while the TCRdb copy is restricted to in-frame clones and leaves out a portion. The table lists approximately 1,000,000 clones, about 84% of them singletons. Trimming left V 4 bases short and J 7 bases short, with 14 bases between. Germline V gives CDR1 SGDLS, CDR2 YYNGEE. The CDR3 sequence is 13 residues long. The TCR originated in a young man in good health. Some clones in this sample may be carry-over from other donors' samples. The sequenced material came from memory CD4+ T cells from PBMCs. Subset specified: CD45RA-negative fraction. The chain carries TRBV9 and TRBJ1-1, with D tentatively TRBD1 (6 bases). CDR3 sequence (DNA): TGTGCCAGCAGCCCGGCGGGGGGCCTTGAAGCTTTCTTT. Translated, it gives CASSPAGGLEAFF. Filled out from reference TRBV9 and TRBJ1-1, the complete variable domain reads DSGVTQTPKHLITATGQRVTLRCSPRSGDLSVYWYQQSLDQGLQFLIQYYNGEERAKGNILERFSAQQFPDLHSELNLSSLELGDSALYFCASSPAGGLEAFFGQGTRLTVV.